Sequencing of this T cell receptor (beta chain) was carried out in a study of siplizumab effects on memory and regulatory T cells (dated by TCRdb to about 2019). For the wider study: Paired mixed lymphocyte reactions were run with siplizumab at approximately 1 ug/mL and without drug, across under ten responder-stimulator pairs. The effect of the anti-CD2 antibody siplizumab on alloreactive T-cell subsets was examined in allogeneic mixed lymphocyte reactions constructed from human PBMCs.

With regard to this clone: Its cognate antigen has yet to be identified. Base-call qualities are not available, and no considerably larger clone is one nucleotide away.

Paper-wide results and their limitations: Among mappable alloreactive CD4+ clones, an average Treg-derived fraction of less than 70% was observed with siplizumab, compared with 26.9% in control reactions. Unstimulated naive T cells appeared to be more diverse than memory T cells, and naive cells seemed to make a substantial contribution to the alloresponse. Because sequences below about 10^-5 frequency were poorly captured, only a minor fraction of alloreactive clones could be mapped to unstimulated subsets. A naive or memory phenotype could not be assigned to roughly 80-95% of proliferating CD4+ or CD8+ clones. Siplizumab significantly reduced the cumulative frequency of alloreactive sequences traceable to unstimulated CD4+ memory T cells. Whether proliferating Tregs from siplizumab cultures actually had suppressive function was not functionally confirmed.

Measured from the cysteine to the phenylalanine, the CDR3 is 14 residues long. The DNA shown is the 42-base CDR3, in frame from base 1. The germline V end is reduced by 3 bases and the J end by 5 bases; junction bases left unmatched: 10. Based on the germline V gene, the CDR1 and CDR2 sequences are SQVTM and ANQGSEA. Library construction relied on the immunoSEQ multiplex PCR assay. Roughly 10^5 TCR templates per sample were assayed on the deep sequencing platform. Genomic DNA extracted from sorted T cells was the material used for TCRbeta CDR3 sequencing. In the source study's methods: Clonal analysis of TCRbeta CDR3 data was done in the R programming language. Alloreactive CD4+ and CD8+ clones were defined by comparing unstimulated samples with post-reaction CFSE-low samples. Regulatory or non-regulatory origin of alloreactive CD4+ clones was assigned by matching sequences to the sorted unstimulated Treg and non-Treg repertoires. TCRdb's version of the immuneACCESS table is confined to in-frame rearrangements and falls short of the full clone set. An unresolved V gene accounts for under half of the shortfall where checked; the remainder is of unknown origin. That table furnishes V, J and clone size, whereas the DNA furnished D and trimming. Here the sample has several thousand clones; approximately 50% occur a single time. The biggest ten clones account for about 83% of the sample.

Cells in the mixed lymphocyte reaction were cultured together at 37 degrees C for around 6 days. Responder PBMCs were labelled with CFSE, stimulator PBMCs were labelled with Violet Dye, and the two were mixed at a 1:1 ratio. Sorted unstimulated T cells and proliferating T cells recovered from mixed lymphocyte reactions underwent TCRbeta CDR3 sequencing. Fresh whole blood from roughly ten HLA-typed healthy donors was used to isolate PBMCs. Proliferating CFSE-low responder T cells were FACS-sorted after the mixed lymphocyte reaction for TCR sequencing. The source material was CFSE-low (dividing) CD8+ T cells sorted from an allogeneic mixed lymphocyte reaction. The TCR was taken from a human donor in good health; the cells came from an allogeneic mixed lymphocyte reaction. Some clones in this sample may be carry-over from other donors' samples. The V and J segments used are TRBV29-1 and TRBJ2-7; a stretch of 7 junction bases matches TRBD2. The DNA sequence is given as TGCAGCGTTGATTCGGGGGAGGGTGACAACGAGCAGTACTTC. Translated, this is CSVDSGEGDNEQYF.